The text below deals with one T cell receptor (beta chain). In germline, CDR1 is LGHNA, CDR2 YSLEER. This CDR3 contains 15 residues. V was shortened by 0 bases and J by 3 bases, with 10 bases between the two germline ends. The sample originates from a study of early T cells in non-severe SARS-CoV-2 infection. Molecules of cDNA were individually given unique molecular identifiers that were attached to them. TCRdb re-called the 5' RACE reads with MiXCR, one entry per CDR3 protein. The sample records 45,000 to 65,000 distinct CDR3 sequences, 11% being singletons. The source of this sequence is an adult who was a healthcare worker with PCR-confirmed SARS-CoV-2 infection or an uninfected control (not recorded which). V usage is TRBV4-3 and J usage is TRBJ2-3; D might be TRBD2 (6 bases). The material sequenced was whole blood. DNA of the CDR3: TGCGCCAGCAGCCAAGAAGGAGGGGAAACAGATACGCAGTATTTT. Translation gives CASSQEGGETDTQYF.